Listed here are 17 T cell receptor beta chains from one sample, sequenced in a study of T cell repertoires in cytomegalovirus infection (dated by TCRdb to about 2019). Which antigens these TCRs recognize remains unknown. TCRdb names Illumina HiSeq 1500 as the instrument used. TCRdb trimmed the raw reads at Q25, called clones with MiXCR and kept productive beta chains. Rows with one shared CDR3 protein collapse into an entry with the most common genes and DNA. The sample table lists 700,000 to 900,000 distinct CDR3 sequences, just under 30% of them with a count of one. The ten largest clones represent roughly 14% of the sample. Taken with the paper, the label for treatment or condition translates to: in vitro stimulation with specific CMV peptide epitopes to enrich CMV-specific T cells. Sequenced material: cultured CD8+ T cells from PBMCs, taken from culture after CMV antigen stimulation. These receptor sequences come from a human donor in good health (CMV status not recorded). Some clones in this sample may be carry-over from other donors' samples.

Only a few counts were recorded for this clonotype. The CDR3 region is CASSLGQTGYTF. CDR3 bases: TGTGCCAGCAGCCTCGGACAGACGGGCTACACCTTC. The gene calls are TRBV6-1 and TRBJ1-2; D is perhaps TRBD1 (6 bases). The length of the CDR3 is 12 residues. V lost 6 bases and J lost 8, with 13 bases in between. In germline, CDR1 is MNHNS, CDR2 SASEGT.

This clonotype was seen a few times. V usage is TRBV7-3 and J usage is TRBJ1-1; 8 bases are a match to TRBD1. The CDR3 runs to 14 residues. V was clipped by 0 bases and J by 8 bases; unmatched bases: 5. CDR1 and CDR2 from the germline V gene are SGHTA and FQGTGA. In DNA, the CDR3 is TGTGCCAGCAGCTTAACAGGACAGGGTATGGAAGCTTTCTTT. Translating gives CASSLTGQGMEAFF.

This clonotype has just a few counts. The gene calls are TRBV11-2 and TRBJ2-7; D may be TRBD1 (7 bases). The germline V gene encodes CDR1 SGHAT and CDR2 FQNNGV. The length of the CDR3 is 13 residues. The ends were cut back, 5 bases at V and 6 bases at J, with 14 bases in the middle. CDR3 sequence: CASSAHRGLEQYV. The CDR3 region has the DNA TGTGCCAGCAGCGCGCACAGGGGACTCGAGCAGTACGTC.

The V call is TRBV12-3 or TRBV12-4, the J call TRBJ2-5, with a weak D call TRBD2 (6 bases). V dropped 6 bases and J dropped 5 bases, with 13 bases sitting between them. This CDR3 contains 13 residues. In DNA, the CDR3 is TGTGCCAGCAGACAAGGAGGGCCGGAGACCCAGTACTTC. Amino acid sequence: CASRQGGPETQYF.

The J gene is TRBJ2-5, the V gene TRBV7-1; D is ambiguous. TRBV7-1 is an ORF; its function is uncertain. Deletions cut 5 bases from V and 5 bases from J, with 27 bases between. This CDR3 comprises 18 residues. The CDR3 region is CASSPLPRIQPQGETQYF. The CDR3 coding sequence is TGTGCCAGCAGCCCACTACCCCGAATCCAGCCCCAAGGGGAGACCCAGTACTTC.

This clonotype was counted between two and nine times. This rearrangement joins TRBV7-9 to TRBJ1-1, with 8 nucleotides matching TRBD1. The CDR3 extends over 15 amino acids. Germline assignment: CDR1 SEHNR and CDR2 FQNEAQ (reference sequence). The J segment lost 1 base and the V segment lost 0 bases, leaving 1 base of the junction unmatched. CDR3 nucleotides: TGTGCCAGCAGCTTAGCCACAGGGGGGAACACTGAAGCTTTCTTT. Its protein is CASSLATGGNTEAFF.

This clonotype was detected a few times. The chain has TRBV13 and TRBJ2-1; 13 bases map to TRBD2. V gave up 4 bases and J gave up 9 bases; unmatched junction bases: 12. CDR3 length: 17 amino acids. The germline V gene has CDR1 PRHDT and CDR2 FYEKMQ (reference sequence). The CDR3 region has the DNA TGTGCCAGCAGCTCTGGGACTAGCGGGGTTGTAAGGGGTGAGCAGTTCTTC. It is translated as CASSSGTSGVVRGEQFF.

A few counts support this clonotype. The chain joins TRBV14 to TRBJ1-2; D gene unclear. Between the trimmed V and J ends, which lost 3 bases and 6 bases, there was a span of 14 bases. Germline CDR1 reads SGHDN; CDR2 reads FVKESK. The CDR3 loop spans 14 amino acids. CDR3 DNA sequence: TGTGCCAGCAGCCAGTGGTCGGGAAAAGATGGCTACACCTTC. This codes for CASSQWSGKDGYTF.

This clonotype occurred a few times. The chain has TRBV12-3 or TRBV12-4 and TRBJ2-7; possible D gene TRBD2, 5 bases. The CDR3 spans 13 residues. V dropped 5 bases and J dropped 2 bases, with 10 bases sitting between them. The DNA of the CDR3 is TGTGCCAGCAGTCATGGACTGACCTACGAGCAGTACGTC. It is translated as CASSHGLTYEQYV.

This clonotype was seen at least ten times. The chain is built from TRBV7-9 and TRBJ2-1; 8 bases align to TRBD1. The CDR3 length is 13 residues. Germline CDR1 reads SEHNR; CDR2 reads FQNEAQ (reference sequence). V was pared by 5 bases and J by 10 bases, with 7 bases of the junction left unmatched. CDR3 DNA: TGTGCCAGCAGCGGGGGACAGGTCAGAGAGCAGTTCTTC. This sequence encodes CASSGGQVREQFF.

The chain joins TRBV10-3 to TRBJ1-1; D perhaps matches TRBD1 (6 bases). The CDR3 sequence is 15 residues long. Deletions cut 4 bases from V and 7 bases from J, with 19 bases between. CDR1 is ENHRY, CDR2 SYGVKD, per germline. In DNA, the CDR3 is TGTGCCATCAGTGTTTCAGGGGCGGCCGGGGGTGAAGCTTTCTTT. This sequence encodes CAISVSGAAGGEAFF.

V gene TRBV7-8 combines with J gene TRBJ2-5, with TRBD2 identical over 13 bases. Germline V lookup: CDR1 SGHVS, CDR2 FQNEAQ. The CDR3 has 18 amino acids. V dropped 6 bases and J dropped 1; count of bases not matched to a gene: 11. This CDR3 is CASRPTSGGAYLQETQYF. The CDR3 region has the DNA TGTGCCAGCAGACCAACTAGCGGGGGGGCCTATCTCCAAGAGACCCAGTACTTC. Based on the CDR3 plus reference TRBV7-8 and TRBJ2-5, the full variable domain is GAGVSQSPRYKVAKRGQDVALRCDPISGHVSLFWYQQALGQGPEFLTYFQNEAQLDKSGLPSDRFFAERPEGSVSTLKIQRTQQEDSAVYLCASRPTSGGAYLQETQYFGPGTRLLVL.

The chain joins TRBV3-1 to TRBJ2-3; 13 bases agree with TRBD2. The J segment lost 6 bases and the V segment lost 3 bases, leaving 6 bases of the junction unmatched. CDR1 and CDR2 from the germline V gene are LGHDT and YNNKEL (reference sequence). The CDR3 consists of 16 residues. CDR3 in amino acids: CASSQGTSGELDTQYF. In nucleotides, the CDR3 is TGTGCCAGCAGCCAGGGGACTAGCGGGGAACTCGATACGCAGTATTTT.

In regard to this clonotype: The junction departs from the called germline gene at one end, perhaps through a read error. This chain uses TRBV7-2 with TRBJ2-3, with 8 bases lining up with TRBD2. This CDR3 spans 15 amino acids. Germline loops: CDR1 SGHTA, CDR2 FQGNSA. CDR3 nucleotide sequence: TGTGCCAGCAGCAGCAGGGCGGGGGGCCCTGATAAGCAGTATTTT. It encodes CASSSRAGGPDKQYF.

This rearrangement joins TRBV6-5 to TRBJ2-1; the D gene is possibly TRBD2 (5 bases). Germline CDR1 reads MNHEY; CDR2 reads SVGAGI. This CDR3 region has 17 residues. V was pared by 4 bases and J by 5 bases, with 21 bases between. The CDR3 region has the DNA TGTGCCAGCAGTTCCCCCGAATACAGTCAAGCGGACAATGAGCAGTTCTTC. This codes for CASSSPEYSQADNEQFF.

This clonotype was found a few times. This chain uses TRBV27 with TRBJ1-5; perhaps TRBD1 as D (5 bases). Trimming took 0 bases from V and 5 from J, leaving 8 bases between them. Germline V CDR1 and CDR2: MNHEY, SMNVEV (reference sequence). The CDR3 is 14 amino acids. The CDR3 nucleotides are TGTGCCAGCAGTTTATCAGCAGGGCATCAGCCCCAGCATTTT. Encoded protein: CASSLSAGHQPQHF.

This clonotype was seen a few times. The chain employs TRBV9 and TRBJ2-1; TRBD1 matches at 7 bases. Germline V gene data show CDR1 as SGDLS and CDR2 as YYNGEE. After removal of 3 bases from V and 8 bases from J, the junction contained 11 bases not matched to a gene. The CDR3 runs to 15 residues. The DNA of the CDR3 is TGTGCCAGCAGCGGTGCCTGGGACAGATTGCATGAGCAGTTCTTC. Its protein product is CASSGAWDRLHEQFF.